The clone carrying this TCR beta chain showed up just a few times. The antigen is unknown. The data derive from a study of human T cells and chemical hapten exposure. Study at large: Diphenylcyclopropenone doses were given weekly to the scalps of patients across the approximately 24-week study. Findings of the study overall: DPC sensitization did not alter TCRs above 1 in 1000 frequency.

Within the library, unique molecular identifiers were attached to each individual cDNA molecule. Via MiXCR, TCRdb re-called the RACE reads, giving one row per CDR3 protein. The data show some 89,000 distinct CDR3 sequences, 10% seen once. Time point indicated: patch test 2, 6 weeks after DPC sensitization. Described treatment: therapeutic diphenylcyclopropenone sensitization with weekly scalp DPC. Each patch test followed a blood draw. The sample was whole blood, taken in connection with sensitization to the hapten diphenylcyclopropenone (DPC). The TCR sequence derives from a young woman with alopecia areata. Some clones in this sample may be carry-over from other donors' samples.

CDR3 sequence: CASSPSRAHTEAFF. For the CDR3, the DNA is TGTGCCAGCAGTCCCAGCAGGGCCCACACTGAAGCTTTCTTT. This chain links TRBV28 with TRBJ1-1, with D tentatively TRBD1 (5 bases). There are 14 residues in the CDR3. Germline V gene data show CDR1 as MDHEN and CDR2 as SYDVKM. V was clipped by 5 bases and J by 3 bases, with 13 bases between them. Complete variable domain (other parts from reference TRBV28 and TRBJ1-1): DVKVTQSSRYLVKRTGEKVFLECVQDMDHENMFWYRQDPGLGLRLIYFSYDVKMKEKGDIPEGYSVSREKKERFSLILESASTNQTSMYLCASSPSRAHTEAFFGQGTRLTVV.